This T cell receptor beta chain was obtained from a study of blood T cell repertoires in COVID-19. The CDR3 runs to 16 residues. V trimming: 6 bases; J trimming: 0 bases; junction bases outside the gene matches: 6. Germline V gene sequence: CDR1 SNHLY, CDR2 FYNNEI. This clone was picked up one time. The protocol was immunoSEQ multiplex PCR, while the TCRdb copy is restricted to in-frame clones and leaves out a portion. Among 60,000 to 65,000 clones listed, around 80% were seen once. This TCR was recovered from a woman aged 55-69 years with acute or convalescent COVID-19. Sequenced: peripheral blood. V and J are TRBV2 and TRBJ2-4; the match to TRBD2 covers 9 bases. The chain's CDR3 is CASRVSGGLAKNIQYF. CDR3 in DNA: TGTGCCAGCAGGGTTAGCGGGGGTCTAGCCAAAAACATTCAGTACTTC.